Shown below are 9 T cell receptor beta chains from a single sample sequenced in a study of T cell responses to AZD1222 COVID-19 vaccine. The repertoire was sequenced with immunoSEQ multiplex PCR; TCRdb's copy has only in-frame clones and lacks some. The sample has hundreds of thousands of clones; around 93% are singletons. Sequencing was performed on peripheral blood, taken on day 0 of MenACWY control vaccination. The source of these receptors is an adult in good health.

The chain has TRBV27 and TRBJ2-2; D gene unclear. CDR1 MNHEY and CDR2 SMNVEV come from the germline V gene (reference sequence). This CDR3 comprises 13 residues. The ends were cut back, 3 bases at V and 5 bases at J, with 7 bases in the middle. Here the CDR3 reads CASSFPQTGELFF. Here the CDR3 DNA reads TGTGCCAGCAGTTTCCCTCAGACCGGGGAGCTGTTTTTT.

V is TRBV28 and J is TRBJ1-4; TRBD1 matches 7 bases. This CDR3 comprises 18 residues. CDR1 and CDR2 from the germline V gene are MDHEN and SYDVKM. The V and J ends lost 5 bases and 5 bases, in that order; junction bases with no gene match: 17. CDR3 bases: TGTGCCAGCAGTCACTTTACCTTCCGGGACAGACAAAATGAAAAACTGTTTTTT. It codes for CASSHFTFRDRQNEKLFF. Drawing the rest from reference TRBV28 and TRBJ1-4, the complete variable domain is DVKVTQSSRYLVKRTGEKVFLECVQDMDHENMFWYRQDPGLGLRLIYFSYDVKMKEKGDIPEGYSVSREKKERFSLILESASTNQTSMYLCASSHFTFRDRQNEKLFFGSGTQLSVL.

The chain has TRBV3-1 (or the pseudogene TRBV3-2) and TRBJ1-2; D not resolved. CDR3 size: 13 residues. V was pared by 5 bases and J by 5 bases, with 12 bases between. Germline V CDR1 and CDR2: LGHDT, YNNKEL (reference sequence). The CDR3 nucleotides read TGTGCCAGCAGCTCCGACGGGCTATATGGCTACACCTTC. It specifies CASSSDGLYGYTF.

The CDR3 spells CASSSTTQGETQYF. The CDR3, as DNA: TGCGCCAGCAGCTCGACGACTCAGGGGGAGACCCAGTACTTC. The chain is built from TRBV5-1 and TRBJ2-5, with D perhaps TRBD1 (6 bases). The CDR3 loop spans 14 amino acids. V dropped 3 bases and J dropped 5 bases, with 14 bases sitting between them. Per germline, CDR1 SGHRS and CDR2 YFSETQ.

The gene calls are TRBV6-6 and TRBJ1-2; the match to TRBD1 covers 7 bases. Germline V lookup: CDR1 MNHNY, CDR2 SVGAGI (reference sequence). V gave up 5 bases and J gave up 1 base; unmatched junction bases: 10. CDR3 length: 16 amino acids. The CDR3 loop is CASSLNRGSDNYGYTF. CDR3 coding DNA: TGTGCCAGCAGTCTCAACAGGGGTTCCGATAACTATGGCTACACCTTC.

The V gene is TRBV7-6, the J gene TRBJ1-2; D is ambiguous. Trimming pared 5 bases from V and 4 bases from J, leaving 5 bases between. The CDR3 length is 11 residues. In germline, CDR1 is SGHVS, CDR2 FNYEAQ. The CDR3 region has the DNA TGTGCCAGCAGCGCCTCCTATGGCTACACCTTC. This encodes CASSASYGYTF.

V usage is TRBV5-1 and J usage is TRBJ1-2, with 7 bases matching TRBD1. CDR1 SGHRS and CDR2 YFSETQ come from the germline V gene. Trimming cost V 3 bases and J 6 bases; bases outside gene matches: 8. The CDR3 consists of 14 residues. The DNA for the CDR3 is TGCGCCAGCAGCTCGTCCACAGGGGAAAATGGCTACACCTTC. Protein sequence: CASSSSTGENGYTF.

J is TRBJ2-4 and V is TRBV11-1, with D unresolved. CDR1 and CDR2 (germline): SGHAT, FQDESV (reference sequence). The CDR3 loop spans 13 amino acids. Trimming took 6 bases from V and 6 from J, leaving 12 bases between them. CDR3 sequence reads: CASSLAERNIQYF. Written as DNA, the CDR3 is TGTGCCAGCAGTCTCGCTGAGAGAAACATTCAGTACTTC.

The V and J genes are TRBV12-5 and TRBJ1-1, with D possibly being TRBD1 (5 bases). The ends were cut back, 8 bases at V and 1 base at J, with 11 bases in the middle. This CDR3 contains 13 residues. In germline, CDR1 is LGHNT, CDR2 FRNRAP. The CDR3: CASYKGRNTEAFF. DNA for the CDR3: TGTGCTAGTTATAAGGGGAGGAACACTGAAGCTTTCTTT.